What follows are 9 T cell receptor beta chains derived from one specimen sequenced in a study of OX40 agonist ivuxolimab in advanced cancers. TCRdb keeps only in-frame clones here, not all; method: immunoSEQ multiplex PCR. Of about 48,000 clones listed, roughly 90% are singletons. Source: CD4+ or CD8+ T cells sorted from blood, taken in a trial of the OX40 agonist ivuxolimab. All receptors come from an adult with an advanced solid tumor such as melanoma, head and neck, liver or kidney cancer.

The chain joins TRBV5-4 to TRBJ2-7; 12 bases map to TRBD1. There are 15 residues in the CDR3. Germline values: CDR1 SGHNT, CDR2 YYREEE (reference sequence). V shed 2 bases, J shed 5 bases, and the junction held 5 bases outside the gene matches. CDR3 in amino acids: CASSLRGQGAHEQYF. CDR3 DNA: TGTGCCAGCAGCTTAAGGGGACAGGGGGCTCACGAGCAGTACTTC.

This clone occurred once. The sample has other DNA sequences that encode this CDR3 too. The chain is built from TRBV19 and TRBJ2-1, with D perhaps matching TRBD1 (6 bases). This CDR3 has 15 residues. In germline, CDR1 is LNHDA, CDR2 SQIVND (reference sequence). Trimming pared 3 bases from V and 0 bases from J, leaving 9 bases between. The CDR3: CASSIQGSSYNEQFF. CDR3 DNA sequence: TGTGCCAGTAGTATTCAGGGGAGCTCCTACAATGAGCAGTTCTTC.

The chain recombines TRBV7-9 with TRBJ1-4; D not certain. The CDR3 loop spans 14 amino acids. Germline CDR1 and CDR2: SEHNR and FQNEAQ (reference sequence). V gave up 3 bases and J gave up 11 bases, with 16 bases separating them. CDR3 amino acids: CASSFLGEEGKLFF. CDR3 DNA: TGTGCCAGCAGCTTTCTTGGGGAGGAGGGTAAACTGTTTTTT. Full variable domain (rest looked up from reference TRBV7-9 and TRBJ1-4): DTGVSQNPRHKITKRGQNVTFRCDPISEHNRLYWYRQTLGQGPEFLTYFQNEAQLEKSRLLSDRFSAERPKGSFSTLEIQRTEQGDSAMYLCASSFLGEEGKLFFGSGTQLSVL.

CDR3 residues: CSVDLSFQVNNEQFF. In DNA, the CDR3 is TGCAGCGTTGACCTATCATTTCAGGTAAACAATGAGCAGTTCTTC. The chain uses TRBV29-1 and TRBJ2-1; no reliable D call. This CDR3 is 15 amino acids long. The germline gives CDR1 SQVTM, CDR2 ANQGSEA. V was clipped by 3 bases and J by 5 bases, with 17 bases between them.

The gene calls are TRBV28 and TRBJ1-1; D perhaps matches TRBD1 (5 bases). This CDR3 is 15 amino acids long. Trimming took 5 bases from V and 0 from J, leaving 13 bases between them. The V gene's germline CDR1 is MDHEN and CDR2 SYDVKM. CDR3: CASSEGQAMNTEAFF. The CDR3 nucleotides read TGTGCCAGCAGTGAGGGGCAGGCTATGAACACTGAAGCTTTCTTT.

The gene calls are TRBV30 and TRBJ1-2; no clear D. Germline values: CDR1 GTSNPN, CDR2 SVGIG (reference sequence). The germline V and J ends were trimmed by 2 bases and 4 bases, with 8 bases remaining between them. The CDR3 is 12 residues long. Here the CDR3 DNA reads TGTGCCTGGAGTTCGCTGAGCTATGGCTACACCTTC. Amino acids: CAWSSLSYGYTF.

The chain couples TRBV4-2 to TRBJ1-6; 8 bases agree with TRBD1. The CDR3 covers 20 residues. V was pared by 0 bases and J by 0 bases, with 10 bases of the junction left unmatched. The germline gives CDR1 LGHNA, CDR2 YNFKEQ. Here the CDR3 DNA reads TGTGCCAGCAGCCAAGATCCAACGGACAGGGAAAGCTCCTATAATTCACCCCTCCACTTT. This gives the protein CASSQDPTDRESSYNSPLHF.

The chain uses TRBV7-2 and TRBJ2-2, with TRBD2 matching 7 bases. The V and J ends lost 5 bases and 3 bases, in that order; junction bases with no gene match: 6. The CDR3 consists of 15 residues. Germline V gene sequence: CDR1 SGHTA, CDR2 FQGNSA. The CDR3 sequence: CASSERLADTGELFF. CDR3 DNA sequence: TGTGCCAGCAGCGAACGACTAGCAGACACCGGGGAGCTGTTTTTT.

The CDR3 DNA follows: TGTGCCAGTAGTATAGCGGGGGGGCCGAATGAGCAGTTCTTC. Its translation: CASSIAGGPNEQFF. V usage is TRBV19 and J usage is TRBJ2-1; TRBD2 matches 8 bases. The CDR3 extends over 14 amino acids. Looked up from germline, CDR1 is LNHDA and CDR2 is SQIVND (reference sequence). The trim removed 1 base at V and 7 bases at J, leaving 3 bases unmatched.